A selection of T cell receptor beta chains follows, all from one sample in a study of T cell repertoires in cytomegalovirus infection. No antigen has been identified for these receptors. MiXCR was run by TCRdb on the reads, yielding one entry per CDR3 protein. The sample lists 680,000 or so distinct CDR3 sequences, 33% occurring once. This specimen was cultured PBMCs, taken from culture after CMV antigen stimulation. Receptors were obtained from a human donor in good health (CMV status not recorded). Some clones in this sample may be carry-over from other donors' samples. Each CDR3 is given with its conserved first and last residue. The D gene is left open where the match is weak. Rows may omit the clone size; those that give it use once, few, many or a size class.

v_call	j_call	clone_size	d_call	cdr3_aa	cdr3_nt
TRBV9	TRBJ2-3	few	.	CASSSNGDTQYF	TGTGCCAGCAGCTCCAATGGAGATACGCAGTATTTT
TRBV7-2	TRBJ2-1	.	TRBD2	CASSFASGGGHNEQFF	TGTGCCAGCAGCTTCGCTAGCGGGGGGGGTCACAATGAGCAGTTCTTC
TRBV28	TRBJ2-3	.	.	CASKQGGWDTQYF	TGTGCCAGCAAACAGGGTGGATGGGATACGCAGTATTTT
TRBV12-5	TRBJ2-3	.	TRBD2	CASGLAGAQGTQYF	TGTGCTAGTGGGCTAGCGGGAGCCCAAGGGACGCAGTATTTT
TRBV28	TRBJ2-5	few	TRBD1	CASLSGQGRQETQYF	TGTGCCAGCCTGAGCGGACAGGGTCGGCAGGAGACCCAGTACTTC
TRBV7-9	TRBJ1-2	.	.	CASTIGQFEGYTF	TGTGCCAGCACCATCGGGCAGTTCGAAGGCTACACCTTC
TRBV7-2	TRBJ2-5	many	TRBD2	CASSLGLAETQYF	TGTGCCAGCAGCTTGGGACTAGCGGAGACCCAGTACTTC
TRBV11-3	TRBJ2-5	.	.	CASSLVSAETQYF	TGTGCCAGCAGCTTAGTTAGCGCGGAGACCCAGTACTTC
TRBV7-2	TRBJ2-1	many	.	CASSSLGVHEQFF	TGTGCCAGCAGCTCGCTAGGAGTTCATGAGCAGTTCTTC
TRBV23-1	TRBJ2-7	.	.	CASSQLPRASRGEQYF	TGCGCCAGCAGTCAATTACCCAGGGCCTCCAGAGGGGAGCAGTACTTC
TRBV6-2/TRBV6-3	TRBJ1-5	.	.	CASTQRGMDPGRTSQPQHF	TGTGCCAGCACCCAAAGGGGAATGGACCCCGGACGTACTTCTCAGCCCCAGCATTTT
TRBV7-9	TRBJ2-7	.	TRBD2	CASSTVAGGNEQYF	TGTGCCAGCAGCACAGTAGCGGGGGGCAACGAGCAGTACTTC
TRBV6-2/TRBV6-3	TRBJ2-1	.	TRBD2	CASSSRTSGGFHSSYNEQFF	TGTGCCAGCAGTTCACGGACTAGCGGGGGGTTCCATAGCTCCTACAATGAGCAGTTCTTC
TRBV29-1	TRBJ2-3	many	.	CSVETGPEVNTQYF	TGCAGCGTTGAAACGGGACCAGAGGTGAATACGCAGTATTTT
TRBV20-1	TRBJ1-5	.	.	CSARIGPDNQPQHF	TGCAGTGCTAGAATAGGCCCCGACAATCAGCCCCAGCATTTT
TRBV7-2	TRBJ1-5	.	.	CASSLSRRQPQHF	TGTGCCAGCAGCTTATCTCGGCGGCAGCCCCAGCATTTT
TRBV20-1	TRBJ1-2	few	.	CSARDNDRLGISGYGYTF	TGCAGTGCTAGAGATAACGACAGGCTAGGTATCTCGGGCTATGGCTACACCTTC
TRBV7-9	TRBJ2-3	few	TRBD1	CASSVTGDFWYF	TGTGCCAGCAGCGTGACAGGGGATTTTTGGTATTTT